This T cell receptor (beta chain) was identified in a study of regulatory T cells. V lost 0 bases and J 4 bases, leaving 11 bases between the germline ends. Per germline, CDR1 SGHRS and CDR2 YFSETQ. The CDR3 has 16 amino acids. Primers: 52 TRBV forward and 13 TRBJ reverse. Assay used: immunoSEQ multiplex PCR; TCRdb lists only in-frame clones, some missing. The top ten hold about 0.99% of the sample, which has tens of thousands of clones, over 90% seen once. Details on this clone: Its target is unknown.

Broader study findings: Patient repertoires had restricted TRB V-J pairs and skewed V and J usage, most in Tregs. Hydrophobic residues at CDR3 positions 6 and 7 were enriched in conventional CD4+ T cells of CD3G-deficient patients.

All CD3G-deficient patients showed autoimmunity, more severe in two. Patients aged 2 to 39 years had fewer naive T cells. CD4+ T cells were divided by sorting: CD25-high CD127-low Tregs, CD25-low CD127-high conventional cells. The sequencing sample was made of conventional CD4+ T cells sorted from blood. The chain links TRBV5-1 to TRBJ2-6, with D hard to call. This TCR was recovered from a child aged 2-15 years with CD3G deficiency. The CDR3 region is CASSLGSRSGANVLTF. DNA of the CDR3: TGCGCCAGCAGCTTGGGGTCACGGTCCGGGGCCAACGTCCTGACTTTC.